One sample yielded the 25 T cell receptor beta chains listed below, sequenced in a study of radiotherapy plus CTLA-4 blockade in lung cancer. Using immunoSEQ multiplex PCR, the repertoire was profiled, and TCRdb retains in-frame clones only, with some absent. In the table there are approximately 85,000 clones, over 75% of which are singletons. The sequenced sample was peripheral blood, obtained from a patient treated with radiotherapy plus ipilimumab. The source of these receptors is a human donor with non-small cell lung cancer that progressed on radiotherapy plus ipilimumab.

This clone showed up just a few times. This chain connects TRBV7-2 to TRBJ2-1; maybe TRBD2 (5 bases). This CDR3 has 15 residues. V lost 0 bases to trimming and J lost 7 bases, with 13 bases between them. In germline, CDR1 is SGHTA, CDR2 FQGNSA. In nucleotides, the CDR3 is TGTGCCAGCAGCTTAGCGGGAGAGAGGGTAAATGAGCAGTTCTTC. Encoded protein: CASSLAGERVNEQFF.

The gene calls are TRBV10-3 and TRBJ2-1, with 10 bases matching TRBD2. The CDR3 consists of 16 residues. V lost 0 bases and J lost 12; bases outside the gene matches: 11. In germline, CDR1 is ENHRY, CDR2 SYGVKD. The CDR3 loop is CAISESYQREGLGQFF. The CDR3 DNA reads as TGTGCCATCAGTGAGTCTTACCAGCGGGAGGGCCTTGGGCAGTTCTTC.

V usage is TRBV30 and J usage is TRBJ2-2; 15 bases are a match to TRBD2. The CDR3 is 18 amino acids. With 3 bases clipped from V and 0 bases from J, the junction kept 5 bases outside the gene matches. Germline CDR1 reads GTSNPN; CDR2 reads SVGIG (reference sequence). The CDR3, as DNA: TGTGCCTGGAGGCACGGACTAGCGGGAGGGCCGAACACCGGGGAGCTGTTTTTT. Its translation is CAWRHGLAGGPNTGELFF.

The rearrangement joins TRBV29-1 to TRBJ2-3; D is ambiguous. V lost 2 bases and J 1 base, leaving 4 bases between the germline ends. The germline V gene has CDR1 SQVTM and CDR2 ANQGSEA. The CDR3 contains 12 residues. CDR3 amino acids: CSVEIGTDTQYF. As DNA, the CDR3 is TGCAGCGTTGAAATTGGCACAGATACGCAGTATTTT.

The rearrangement links TRBV10-3 to TRBJ2-5; TRBD2 might be the D (5 bases). CDR1 is ENHRY, CDR2 SYGVKD, per germline. The CDR3 length is 15 residues. Trimming removed 4 bases from V and 1 base from J, with 13 bases in between. The CDR3 loop is CAISGVRGSQETQYF. The CDR3 region has the DNA TGTGCCATCAGTGGGGTTCGGGGTAGCCAAGAGACCCAGTACTTC.

This rearrangement joins TRBV27 to TRBJ1-4; D is unresolved. V was shortened by 4 bases and J by 0 bases, with 15 bases between the two germline ends. The CDR3 is 17 amino acids. Germline V gene lookup returns CDR1 MNHEY and CDR2 SMNVEV (reference sequence). CDR3 sequence reads: CASSSTRSQATNEKLFF. CDR3 nucleotides: TGTGCCAGCAGTTCCACGCGGAGTCAGGCAACTAATGAAAAACTGTTTTTT.

The sample holds a few counts of this clone. The chain joins TRBV4-1 to TRBJ1-4, with D perhaps matching TRBD1 (5 bases). The CDR3 runs to 15 residues. V gave up 5 bases and J gave up 6 bases, with 16 bases separating them. CDR1 and CDR2 from the germline V gene are MGHRA and YSYEKL. The CDR3 loop is CASSMLRGRDEKLFF. The CDR3 DNA follows: TGCGCCAGCAGCATGCTCCGGGGGAGGGATGAAAAACTGTTTTTT.

This chain links TRBV11-3 with TRBJ1-5; D is unclear. The V end was cut by 1 base, the J end by 0 bases, with 10 bases between. Germline CDR1 and CDR2: SGHNT and YENEEA. The CDR3 contains 16 residues. The CDR3 spells CASSLVEGYSNQPQHF. The CDR3 nucleotides read TGTGCCAGCAGCTTAGTCGAGGGCTATAGCAATCAGCCCCAGCATTTT.

The rearrangement uses TRBV6-4 and TRBJ1-4, with 9 nucleotides matching TRBD1. V gave up 0 bases and J gave up 7 bases; unmatched junction bases: 3. The germline CDR1 and CDR2 sequences are MRHNA and SNTAGT. The CDR3 covers 15 residues. The CDR3 DNA follows: TGTGCCAGCAGTGACTCCGGGACAGGGACTGAAAAACTGTTTTTT. Translated, it gives CASSDSGTGTEKLFF.

The J gene is TRBJ2-3, the V gene TRBV5-1; D remains unclear. V was clipped by 7 bases and J by 0 bases, with 21 bases between them. CDR1 is SGHRS, CDR2 YFSETQ, per germline. The CDR3 has 17 amino acids. Here the CDR3 DNA reads TGCGCCAGCTTGCCTCTCGGCAAGCAAAGTAGCACAGATACGCAGTATTTT. Protein product: CASLPLGKQSSTDTQYF.

The V and J genes are TRBV19 and TRBJ1-6; 8 bases are shared with TRBD1. The germline gives CDR1 LNHDA, CDR2 SQIVND (reference sequence). The CDR3 has 21 amino acids. After removal of 0 bases from V and 8 bases from J, the junction contained 21 bases not matched to a gene. For the CDR3, the DNA is TGTGCCAGTAGTATAGATTCTCCGGTTCAGGGGGCCCTTGGAGGACATTCACCCCTCCACTTT. Amino acid sequence: CASSIDSPVQGALGGHSPLHF.

The V gene is TRBV7-9, the J gene TRBJ1-2, with D possibly matching TRBD1 (5 bases). CDR3 length equals 16 residues. The germline V gene encodes CDR1 SEHNR and CDR2 FQNEAQ (reference sequence). V was cut by 5 bases and J by 0 bases, with 16 bases left in between. CDR3 region: CASSPRPGAPNYGYTF. CDR3 sequence (DNA): TGTGCCAGCAGCCCCCGGCCCGGGGCGCCTAACTATGGCTACACCTTC.

V usage is TRBV7-9 and J usage is TRBJ1-6; unclear D gene. Trimming left V 2 bases short and J 7 bases short, with 15 bases between. CDR1 is SEHNR and CDR2 is FQNEAQ in the germline V gene (reference sequence). CDR3 length equals 16 residues. The CDR3 region is CASSLYGSLGNSPLHF. In DNA form, the CDR3 reads TGTGCCAGCAGCTTATACGGATCCTTAGGGAATTCACCCCTCCACTTT.

The rearrangement uses TRBV2 and TRBJ2-5; 9 nucleotides agree with TRBD1. After removal of 8 bases from V and 2 bases from J, the junction contained 6 bases not matched to a gene. The CDR3 runs 14 residues. CDR1 is SNHLY, CDR2 FYNNEI, per germline. CDR3 sequence: CASSPGQGQETQYF. The DNA for the CDR3 is TGTGCCAGCTCTCCGGGACAGGGACAAGAGACCCAGTACTTC.

This clone was seen just once. V usage is TRBV30 and J usage is TRBJ2-7; TRBD2 agrees at 10 bases. The germline CDR1 and CDR2 sequences are GTSNPN and SVGIG (reference sequence). The CDR3 is made up of 17 amino acids. Unmatched junction bases numbered 15, after V lost 0 bases and J lost 7 bases. The CDR3 nucleotides read TGTGCCTGGAGTGTTCGGGAGAGGACGCTAGCGGGAGTTGAGCAGTACTTC. It is translated as CAWSVRERTLAGVEQYF.

On this clone: The junction departs from germline at one end; a sequencing error may be responsible. Other nucleotide sequences in the sample specify the same CDR3. The gene calls are TRBV10-3 and TRBJ1-1; D is perhaps TRBD1 (5 bases). Germline V gives CDR1 ENHRY, CDR2 SYGVKD. The CDR3 extends over 15 amino acids. The CDR3 DNA is TGTGCCATCAGTGAGTCCGCCCAGGGAGGTACTGAGGCTTTCTTT. Translated, it gives CAISESAQGGTEAFF.

The J gene is TRBJ1-5, the V gene TRBV21-1. TRBV21-1 has pseudogene status. CDR3 length equals 13 residues. CDR3 bases: TGTGCCAGCAGCATTTGGTTTTGCCAGCCCCAGCATTTT. Protein product: CASSIWFCQPQHF.

This chain links TRBV6-6 with TRBJ1-6; 7 bases are a match to TRBD1. The CDR3 covers 15 residues. Germline CDR1 reads MNHNY; CDR2 reads SVGAGI (reference sequence). Germline trimming cut 7 bases from V and 10 bases from J; bases unmatched to any gene: 13. CDR3 in amino acids: CASTQTGIELSPLHF. DNA of the CDR3: TGTGCCAGCACGCAGACAGGGATAGAACTCTCACCCCTCCACTTT.

The chain couples TRBV5-1 to TRBJ2-1; 7 positions match TRBD2. The CDR3 is made up of 15 amino acids. The V segment lost 4 bases and the J segment 0 bases; nucleotides outside the gene matches: 4. Looked up from germline, CDR1 is SGHRS and CDR2 is YFSETQ. The CDR3 protein is CASSPGGSSYNEQFF. CDR3 DNA: TGCGCCAGCAGCCCCGGGGGGAGCTCCTACAATGAGCAGTTCTTC.

The J gene is TRBJ2-7, the V gene TRBV21-1; TRBD1 reflects the table's D call only, with no check against the DNA. TRBV21-1 is shown as a pseudogene. The CDR3 length is 18 residues. This CDR3 reads CASRPYQGQKGSTYEQYF. The CDR3 DNA reads as TGTGCCAGCAGACCCTATCAGGGCCAGAAGGGCTCCACCTACGAGCAGTACTTC.

The chain links TRBV4-1 to TRBJ1-2; 7 positions match TRBD1. V lost 0 bases, J lost 13 bases, and 14 bases stayed unmatched. CDR3 size: 15 residues. Germline CDR1 is MGHRA and CDR2 is YSYEKL. The CDR3 loop is CASSQELRTGPSSTF. The CDR3 nucleotides are TGCGCCAGCAGCCAAGAACTCAGGACAGGCCCGTCTAGCACCTTC.

The chain couples TRBV5-6 to TRBJ1-5; D uncertain. The V end was cut by 1 base, the J end by 4 bases, with 12 bases between. This CDR3 has 15 residues. Germline CDR1 SGHDT, CDR2 YYEEEE. Here the CDR3 DNA reads TGTGCCAGCAGCTTGAACCTCCTAGCAAATCAGCCCCAGCATTTT. Its translation is CASSLNLLANQPQHF.

V and J are TRBV7-2 and TRBJ2-3, with 11 bases matching TRBD2. Germline-derived CDR1 and CDR2 are SGHTA and FQGNSA. The CDR3 length is 17 residues. V lost 1 base to trimming and J lost 7 bases; unmatched junction nucleotides: 10. The CDR3 DNA follows: TGTGCCAGCAGCTTAGGTTTAGCGGGAGGGCCTTTTAATACGCAGTATTTT. This translates into CASSLGLAGGPFNTQYF.

The rearrangement joins TRBV27 to TRBJ2-3; 13 positions match TRBD2. Germline CDR1 and CDR2: MNHEY and SMNVEV (reference sequence). The V gene end was trimmed by 5 bases and the J gene end by 5 bases; junction bases not matched to a gene: 7. The CDR3 totals 16 residues. Written as DNA, the CDR3 is TGTGCCAGCAGTCTCCGGACTAGCGGGAGTATAGATACGCAGTATTTT. Amino acid sequence: CASSLRTSGSIDTQYF.

With respect to this clone: The sample carries other DNA sequences with the same CDR3. The rearrangement uses TRBV19 and TRBJ2-7; 11 bases fit TRBD2. The germline V gene encodes CDR1 LNHDA and CDR2 SQIVND (reference sequence). With 2 bases clipped from V and 1 base from J, the junction kept 1 base outside the gene matches. This CDR3 comprises 15 residues. The CDR3 loop reads CASSILAGGSYEQYF. CDR3 in DNA: TGTGCCAGTAGTATACTAGCGGGAGGATCCTACGAGCAGTACTTC.